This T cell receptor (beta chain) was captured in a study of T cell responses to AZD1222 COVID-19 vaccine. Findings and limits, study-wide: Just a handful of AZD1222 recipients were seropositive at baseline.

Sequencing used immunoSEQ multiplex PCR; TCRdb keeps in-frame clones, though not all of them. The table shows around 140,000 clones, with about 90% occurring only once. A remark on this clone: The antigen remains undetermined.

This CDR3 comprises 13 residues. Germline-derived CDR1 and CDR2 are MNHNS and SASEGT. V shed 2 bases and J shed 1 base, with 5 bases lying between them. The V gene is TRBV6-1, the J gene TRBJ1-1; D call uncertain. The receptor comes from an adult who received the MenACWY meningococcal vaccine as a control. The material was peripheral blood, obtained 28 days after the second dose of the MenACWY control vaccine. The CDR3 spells CASSENTNTEAFF. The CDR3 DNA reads TGTGCCAGCAGTGAAAACACGAACACTGAAGCTTTCTTT.